The 6 T cell receptor beta chains reported below all come from one sample, sequenced in a study of T cells in tuberculosis. Using immunoSEQ multiplex PCR, the repertoire was profiled, and TCRdb retains in-frame clones only, with some absent. The table records 70,000 to 95,000 clones, roughly 93% of them present only once. Sorting used thawed, overnight-rested PBMC stained with anti-CD3, a viability dye and GMM-loaded CD1B tetramer. The lipid loaded on the CD1B tetramers was C32 glucose monomycolate from Rhodococcus equi. Material for sequencing was CD1b-GMM tetramer-negative cells sorted from PBMCs. These receptors were taken from an adult woman with latent tuberculosis.

The V gene is TRBV4-1, the J gene TRBJ2-2, with 9 bases that match TRBD1. The CDR3 runs to 15 residues. The ends lost 3 bases at V and 3 bases at J; junction bases unmatched: 2. Germline CDR1 and CDR2: MGHRA and YSYEKL. This CDR3 is CASSQWDRDTGELFF. The CDR3 DNA follows: TGCGCCAGCAGCCAGTGGGACAGGGACACCGGGGAGCTGTTTTTT.

This chain connects TRBV6-4 to TRBJ1-3; no definite D call. This CDR3 spans 15 amino acids. The V gene lost 0 bases and the J gene lost 0 bases, with 6 bases spanning the gap. Germline V gene lookup returns CDR1 MRHNA and CDR2 SNTAGT. The CDR3 bases are TGTGCCAGCAGTGACTCAGAGATCTCTGGAAACACCATATATTTT. This sequence encodes CASSDSEISGNTIYF.

The chain links TRBV5-1 to TRBJ2-2; 8 bases are shared with TRBD2. V was clipped by 0 bases and J by 4 bases; unmatched bases: 11. Germline V gene lookup returns CDR1 SGHRS and CDR2 YFSETQ. This CDR3 is built from 18 residues. The CDR3 nucleotides are TGCGCCAGCAGCTTGGCAGCGGGGGTAACCCGAGGCACCGGGGAGCTGTTTTTT. Translation: CASSLAAGVTRGTGELFF.

The V gene is TRBV2, the J gene TRBJ2-7, with 8 bases lining up with TRBD1. This CDR3 comprises 13 residues. V shed 6 bases and J 3 bases; nucleotides not matched to a gene: 4. Germline CDR1 and CDR2: SNHLY and FYNNEI. For the CDR3, the DNA is TGTGCCAGCAGCCGGGACAGGAACTACGAGCAGTACTTC. Protein product: CASSRDRNYEQYF.

The J gene is TRBJ1-2, the V gene TRBV9, with D perhaps matching TRBD1 (5 bases). Germline-derived CDR1 and CDR2 are SGDLS and YYNGEE. This CDR3 is 10 amino acids long. The ends were cut back, 7 bases at V and 6 bases at J, with 7 bases in the middle. The CDR3 nucleotides are TGTGCCAGCTGGGGGGATGGCTACACCTTC. Translated: CASWGDGYTF.

The chain employs TRBV6-1 and TRBJ1-2; D may be TRBD1 (5 bases). Germline CDR1 and CDR2: MNHNS and SASEGT. Between the trimmed V and J ends, which lost 6 bases and 0 bases, there was a span of 11 bases. This CDR3 spans 14 amino acids. The CDR3 DNA reads TGTGCCAGCAGATCGGGGGAAGCTAACTATGGCTACACCTTC. This gives the protein CASRSGEANYGYTF.